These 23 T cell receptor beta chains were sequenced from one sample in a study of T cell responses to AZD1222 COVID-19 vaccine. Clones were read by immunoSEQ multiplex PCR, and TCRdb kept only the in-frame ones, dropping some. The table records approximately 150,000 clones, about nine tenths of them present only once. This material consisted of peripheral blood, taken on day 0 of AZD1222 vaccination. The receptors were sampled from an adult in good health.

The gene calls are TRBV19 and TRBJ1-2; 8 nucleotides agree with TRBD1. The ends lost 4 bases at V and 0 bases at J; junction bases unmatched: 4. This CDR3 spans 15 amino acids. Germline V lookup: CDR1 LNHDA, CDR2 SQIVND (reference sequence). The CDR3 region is CASSTRTGTNYGYTF. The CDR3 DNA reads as TGTGCCAGTAGTACGCGGACAGGGACTAACTATGGCTACACCTTC. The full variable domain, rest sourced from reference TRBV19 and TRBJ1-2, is DGGITQSPKYLFRKEGQNVTLSCEQNLNHDAMYWYRQDPGQGLRLIYYSQIVNDFQKGDIAEGYSVSREKKESFPLTVTSAQKNPTAFYLCASSTRTGTNYGYTFGSGTRLTVV.

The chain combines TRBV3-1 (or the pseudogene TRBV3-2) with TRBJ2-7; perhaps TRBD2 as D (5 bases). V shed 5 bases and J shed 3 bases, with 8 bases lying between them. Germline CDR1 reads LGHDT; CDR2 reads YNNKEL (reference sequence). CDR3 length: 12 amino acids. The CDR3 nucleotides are TGTGCCAGCAGCTCCCGGGACTACGAGCAGTACTTC. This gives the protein CASSSRDYEQYF.

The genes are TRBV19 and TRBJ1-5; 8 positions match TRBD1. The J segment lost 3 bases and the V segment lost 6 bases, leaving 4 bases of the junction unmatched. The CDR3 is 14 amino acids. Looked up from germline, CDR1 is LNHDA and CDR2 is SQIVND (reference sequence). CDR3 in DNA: TGTGCCAGTAGGAGGGGACAGGACAATCAGCCCCAGCATTTT. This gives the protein CASRRGQDNQPQHF.

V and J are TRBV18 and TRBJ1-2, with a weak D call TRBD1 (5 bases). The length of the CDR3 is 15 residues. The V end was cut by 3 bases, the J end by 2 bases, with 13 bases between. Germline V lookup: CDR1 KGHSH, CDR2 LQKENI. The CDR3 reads CASSPGTNPNYGYTF. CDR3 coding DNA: TGTGCCAGCTCACCGGGGACGAATCCAAACTATGGCTACACCTTC.

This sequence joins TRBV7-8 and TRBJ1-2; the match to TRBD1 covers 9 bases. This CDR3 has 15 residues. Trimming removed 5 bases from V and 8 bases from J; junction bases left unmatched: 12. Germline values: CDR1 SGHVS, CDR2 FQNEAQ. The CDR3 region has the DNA TGTGCCAGCAGCACTGAGCCCGGGACAGGGAGAGGCTACACCTTC. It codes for CASSTEPGTGRGYTF.

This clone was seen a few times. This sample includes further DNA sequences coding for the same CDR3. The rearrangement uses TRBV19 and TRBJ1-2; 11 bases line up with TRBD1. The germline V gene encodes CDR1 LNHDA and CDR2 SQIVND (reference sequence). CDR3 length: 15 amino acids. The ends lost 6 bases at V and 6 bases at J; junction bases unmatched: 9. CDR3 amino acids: CASRDRGRGLDGYTF. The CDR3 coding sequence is TGTGCCAGTAGGGACAGGGGGCGCGGGTTGGATGGCTACACCTTC.

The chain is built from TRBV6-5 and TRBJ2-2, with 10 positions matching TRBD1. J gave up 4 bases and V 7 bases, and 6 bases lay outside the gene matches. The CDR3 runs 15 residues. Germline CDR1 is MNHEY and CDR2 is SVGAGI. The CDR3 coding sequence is TGTGCCAGCAATACCGGGACAGGGGTCACCGGGGAGCTGTTTTTT. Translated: CASNTGTGVTGELFF.

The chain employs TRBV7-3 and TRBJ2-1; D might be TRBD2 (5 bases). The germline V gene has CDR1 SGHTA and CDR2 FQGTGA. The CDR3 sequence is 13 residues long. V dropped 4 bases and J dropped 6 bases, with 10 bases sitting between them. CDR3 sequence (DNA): TGTGCCAGCAGCTCCTCACTAGGCAATGAGCAGTTCTTC. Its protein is CASSSSLGNEQFF. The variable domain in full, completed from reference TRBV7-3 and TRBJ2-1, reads GAGVSQTPSNKVTEKGKYVELRCDPISGHTALYWYRQSLGQGPEFLIYFQGTGAADDSGLPNDRFFAVRPEGSVSTLKIQRTERGDSAVYLCASSSSLGNEQFFGPGTRLTVL.

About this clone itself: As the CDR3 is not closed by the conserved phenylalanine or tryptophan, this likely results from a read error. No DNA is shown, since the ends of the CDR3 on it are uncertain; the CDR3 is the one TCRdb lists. The CDR3 reads CASSYPRAGTEVLQL. The gene calls are TRBV6-5 and TRBJ1-2. The CDR3 is 15 residues long, ends included. Germline V CDR1 and CDR2: MNHEY, SVGAGI.

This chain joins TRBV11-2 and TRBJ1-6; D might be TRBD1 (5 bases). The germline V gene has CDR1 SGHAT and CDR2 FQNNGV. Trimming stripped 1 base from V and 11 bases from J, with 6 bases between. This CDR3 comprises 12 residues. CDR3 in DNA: TGTGCCAGCAGCTTAGCCAGGGCACCCCTCCACTTT. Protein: CASSLARAPLHF.

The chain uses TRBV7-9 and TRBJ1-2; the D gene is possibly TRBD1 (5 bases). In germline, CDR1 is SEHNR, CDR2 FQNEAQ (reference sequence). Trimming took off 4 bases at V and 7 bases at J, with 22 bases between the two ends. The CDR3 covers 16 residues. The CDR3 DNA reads TGTGCCAGCAGCTATCCTCACCCTCGGCAGGGCACTGGCTACACCTTC. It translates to CASSYPHPRQGTGYTF.

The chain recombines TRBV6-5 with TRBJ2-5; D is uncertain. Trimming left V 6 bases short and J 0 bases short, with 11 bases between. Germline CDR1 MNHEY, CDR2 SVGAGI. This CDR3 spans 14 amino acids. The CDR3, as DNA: TGTGCCAGCAGCGGACGGCTCTACCAAGAGACCCAGTACTTC. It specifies CASSGRLYQETQYF.

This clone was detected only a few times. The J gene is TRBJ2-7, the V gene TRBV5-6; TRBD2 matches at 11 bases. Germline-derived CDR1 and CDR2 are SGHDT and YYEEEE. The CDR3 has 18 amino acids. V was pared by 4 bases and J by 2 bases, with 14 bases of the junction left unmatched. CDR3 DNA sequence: TGTGCCAGCAGCAGGGCGTCCTCAACACTAGCGGGGGCCTACGAGCAGTACTTC. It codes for CASSRASSTLAGAYEQYF.

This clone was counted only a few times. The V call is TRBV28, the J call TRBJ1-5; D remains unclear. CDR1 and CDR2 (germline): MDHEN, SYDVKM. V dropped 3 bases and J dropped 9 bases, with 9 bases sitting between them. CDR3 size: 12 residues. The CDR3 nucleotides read TGTGCCAGCAGTTTCCGGGGAGGGCCCCAGCATTTT. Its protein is CASSFRGGPQHF.

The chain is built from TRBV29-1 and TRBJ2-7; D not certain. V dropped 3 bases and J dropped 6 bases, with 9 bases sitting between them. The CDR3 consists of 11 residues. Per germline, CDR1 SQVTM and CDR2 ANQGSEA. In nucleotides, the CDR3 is TGCAGCGTTGACAGCATGGGCGAGCAGTACTTC. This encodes CSVDSMGEQYF.

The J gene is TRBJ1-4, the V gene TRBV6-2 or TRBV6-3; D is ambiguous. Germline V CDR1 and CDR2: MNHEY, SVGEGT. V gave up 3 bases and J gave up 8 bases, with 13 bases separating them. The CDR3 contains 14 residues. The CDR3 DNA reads TGTGCCAGCAGTTATGGATCAGTCGTCGAAAAACTGTTTTTT. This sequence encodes CASSYGSVVEKLFF.

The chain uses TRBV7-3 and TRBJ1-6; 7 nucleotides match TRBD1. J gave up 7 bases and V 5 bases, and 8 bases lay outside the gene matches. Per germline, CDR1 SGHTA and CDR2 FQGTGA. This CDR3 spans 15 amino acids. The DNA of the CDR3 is TGTGCCAGCAGCCCCTCCGGGACAGCAAATTCACCCCTCCACTTT. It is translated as CASSPSGTANSPLHF.

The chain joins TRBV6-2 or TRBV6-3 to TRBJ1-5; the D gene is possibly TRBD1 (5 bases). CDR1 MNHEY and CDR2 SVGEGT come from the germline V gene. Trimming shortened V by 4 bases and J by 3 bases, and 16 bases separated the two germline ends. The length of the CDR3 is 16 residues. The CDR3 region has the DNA TGTGCCAGCAGTTCCACGGGGCAGATTTTCAATCAGCCCCAGCATTTT. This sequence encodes CASSSTGQIFNQPQHF.

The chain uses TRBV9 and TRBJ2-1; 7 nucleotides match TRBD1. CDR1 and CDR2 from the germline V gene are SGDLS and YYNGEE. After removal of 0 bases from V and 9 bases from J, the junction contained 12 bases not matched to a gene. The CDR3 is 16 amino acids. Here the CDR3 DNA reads TGTGCCAGCAGCGTAGTAGGGGGCGGCCTTTTGGGTGAGCAGTTCTTC. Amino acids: CASSVVGGGLLGEQFF. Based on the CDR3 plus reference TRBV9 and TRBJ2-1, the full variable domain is DSGVTQTPKHLITATGQRVTLRCSPRSGDLSVYWYQQSLDQGLQFLIQYYNGEERAKGNILERFSAQQFPDLHSELNLSSLELGDSALYFCASSVVGGGLLGEQFFGPGTRLTVL.

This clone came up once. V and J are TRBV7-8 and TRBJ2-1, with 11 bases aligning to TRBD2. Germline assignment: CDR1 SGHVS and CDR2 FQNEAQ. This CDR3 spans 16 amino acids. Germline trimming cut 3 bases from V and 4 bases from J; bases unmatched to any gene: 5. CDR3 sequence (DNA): TGTGCCAGCAGCTTCACTCTAGCGGGGGGTTACAATGAGCAGTTCTTC. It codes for CASSFTLAGGYNEQFF.

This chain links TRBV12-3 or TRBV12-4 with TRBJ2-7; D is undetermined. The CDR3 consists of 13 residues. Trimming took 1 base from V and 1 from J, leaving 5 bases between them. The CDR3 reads CASSLGDSYEQYF. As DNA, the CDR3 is TGTGCCAGCAGTTTAGGTGATTCCTACGAGCAGTACTTC.

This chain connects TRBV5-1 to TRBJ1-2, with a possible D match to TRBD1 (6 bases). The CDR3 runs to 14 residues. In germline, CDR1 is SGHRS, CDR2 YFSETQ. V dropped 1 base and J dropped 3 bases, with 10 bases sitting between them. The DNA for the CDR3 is TGCGCCAGCAGCTTGCAGGGGCGGGACTATGGCTACACCTTC. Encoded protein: CASSLQGRDYGYTF.

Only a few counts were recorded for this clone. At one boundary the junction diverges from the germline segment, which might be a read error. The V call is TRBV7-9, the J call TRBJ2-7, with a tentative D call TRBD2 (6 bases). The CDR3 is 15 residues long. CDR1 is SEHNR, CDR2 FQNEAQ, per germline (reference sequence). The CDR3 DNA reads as TGTGCCACCAGCGACCCGGGGGAACCTACCTACGAGCAGTACTTC. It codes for CATSDPGEPTYEQYF.